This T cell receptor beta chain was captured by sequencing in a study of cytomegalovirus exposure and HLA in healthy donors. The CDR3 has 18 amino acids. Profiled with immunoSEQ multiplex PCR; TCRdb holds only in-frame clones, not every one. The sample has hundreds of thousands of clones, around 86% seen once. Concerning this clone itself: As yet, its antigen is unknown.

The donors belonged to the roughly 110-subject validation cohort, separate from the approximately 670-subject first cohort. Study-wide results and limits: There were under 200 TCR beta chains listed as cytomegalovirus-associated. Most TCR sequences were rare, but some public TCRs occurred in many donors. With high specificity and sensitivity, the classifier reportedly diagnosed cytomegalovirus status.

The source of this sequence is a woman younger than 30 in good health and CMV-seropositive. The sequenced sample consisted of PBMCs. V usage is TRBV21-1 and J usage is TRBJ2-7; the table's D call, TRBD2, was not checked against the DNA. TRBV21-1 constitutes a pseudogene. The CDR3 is CASSNENRGLPIPYEQYF. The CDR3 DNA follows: TGTGCCAGCAGCAATGAAAATCGGGGACTGCCAATTCCCTACGAGCAGTACTTC.